These T cell receptor beta chains were read from a single sample in a study of blood T cell repertoires in COVID-19. The table came from immunoSEQ multiplex PCR; TCRdb's copy has only in-frame clones and leaves some out. There are approximately 180,000 clones in the sample; roughly 79% occur only once, and 12% lies in the top ten. Specimen: peripheral blood. All receptors come from a woman of 80 years or more with COVID-19, enrolled during active disease. The CDR3 runs from the conserved cysteine through the conserved F or W. D genes are given only for firm matches. The size field is filled for only some rows; it gives once, few, many or a size class.

d_gene: TRBD1; abundance: -; j_gene: TRBJ2-1; v_gene: TRBV29-1; CDR3aa: CSVEEWTGENEQFF; CDR3nt: TGCAGCGTTGAAGAATGGACAGGAGAAAATGAGCAGTTCTTC
d_gene: TRBD1; abundance: -; j_gene: TRBJ2-2; v_gene: TRBV4-2; CDR3aa: CASSQGTGLNTGELFF; CDR3nt: TGTGCCAGCAGCCAAGGGACAGGACTGAACACCGGGGAGCTGTTTTTT
d_gene: TRBD2; abundance: -; j_gene: TRBJ2-2; v_gene: TRBV11-3; CDR3aa: CASSHSGGAAGELFF; CDR3nt: TGTGCCAGCAGCCATAGCGGGGGGGCGGCCGGGGAGCTGTTTTTT
d_gene: -; abundance: -; j_gene: TRBJ1-5; v_gene: TRBV7-2; CDR3aa: CASSLGLQGGSQPQHF; CDR3nt: TGTGCCAGCAGCTTAGGTTTACAGGGCGGCTCTCAGCCCCAGCATTTT
d_gene: TRBD1; abundance: -; j_gene: TRBJ2-7; v_gene: TRBV6-5; CDR3aa: CASSWTGGGSYEQYF; CDR3nt: TGTGCCAGCAGTTGGACAGGGGGGGGATCCTACGAGCAGTACTTC
d_gene: TRBD2; abundance: -; j_gene: TRBJ2-7; v_gene: TRBV5-1; CDR3aa: CASSLEGGGRREQYF; CDR3nt: TGCGCCAGCAGCTTGGAAGGTGGCGGGAGACGGGAGCAGTACTTC
d_gene: TRBD2; abundance: -; j_gene: TRBJ2-1; v_gene: TRBV11-2; CDR3aa: CASSSSGRVYNEQFF; CDR3nt: TGTGCCAGCAGCTCTAGCGGGAGGGTCTACAATGAGCAGTTCTTC
d_gene: TRBD2; abundance: -; j_gene: TRBJ2-3; v_gene: TRBV18; CDR3aa: CASSPSIAGGSTDTQYF; CDR3nt: TGTGCCAGCTCACCGTCGATAGCGGGAGGGAGCACAGATACGCAGTATTTT
d_gene: -; abundance: -; j_gene: TRBJ2-2; v_gene: TRBV27; CDR3aa: CASSSSPNTGELFF; CDR3nt: TGTGCCAGCAGTTCTAGCCCGAACACCGGGGAGCTGTTTTTT
d_gene: TRBD1; abundance: few; j_gene: TRBJ2-7; v_gene: TRBV6-2/TRBV6-3; CDR3aa: CASSYWTGPYEQYF; CDR3nt: TGTGCCAGCAGTTACTGGACAGGGCCCTACGAGCAGTACTTC
d_gene: -; abundance: once; j_gene: TRBJ1-2; v_gene: TRBV6-2/TRBV6-3; CDR3aa: CASSLHHNYGYTF; CDR3nt: TGTGCCAGCAGCCTACATCATAACTATGGCTACACCTTC
d_gene: -; abundance: -; j_gene: TRBJ2-3; v_gene: TRBV9; CDR3aa: CASSVRLGPDTQYF; CDR3nt: TGTGCCAGCAGCGTACGACTTGGCCCGGATACGCAGTATTTT
d_gene: TRBD1; abundance: once; j_gene: TRBJ2-7; v_gene: TRBV5-1; CDR3aa: CASSLLPGQGGEQYF; CDR3nt: TGCGCCAGCAGCTTACTACCGGGACAGGGCGGCGAGCAGTACTTC
d_gene: -; abundance: -; j_gene: TRBJ2-1; v_gene: TRBV9; CDR3aa: CASSVGQGSSYNEQFF; CDR3nt: TGTGCCAGCAGCGTAGGTCAGGGCAGCTCCTACAATGAGCAGTTCTTC
d_gene: -; abundance: -; j_gene: TRBJ1-6; v_gene: TRBV6-2/TRBV6-3; CDR3aa: CAGSSQGSYNSPLHF; CDR3nt: TGTGCCGGCAGTAGCCAGGGGTCCTATAATTCACCCCTCCACTTT
d_gene: TRBD2; abundance: -; j_gene: TRBJ2-2; v_gene: TRBV14; CDR3aa: CASSSGLAGPMNTGELFF; CDR3nt: TGTGCCAGCAGCTCCGGACTAGCGGGACCTATGAACACCGGGGAGCTGTTTTTT
d_gene: TRBD2; abundance: -; j_gene: TRBJ2-3; v_gene: TRBV6-4; CDR3aa: CASRPQGLDTDTQYF; CDR3nt: TGTGCCAGCAGACCACAGGGACTAGACACAGATACGCAGTATTTT
d_gene: TRBD1; abundance: -; j_gene: TRBJ2-5; v_gene: TRBV10-3; CDR3aa: CAISESRTGDQETQYF; CDR3nt: TGTGCCATCAGTGAGTCGAGAACAGGGGACCAAGAGACCCAGTACTTC
d_gene: TRBD1; abundance: -; j_gene: TRBJ1-1; v_gene: TRBV7-2; CDR3aa: CASSPPGTGGPHTEAFF; CDR3nt: TGTGCCAGCAGCCCCCCCGGGACAGGGGGCCCGCACACTGAAGCTTTCTTT
d_gene: TRBD1; abundance: once; j_gene: TRBJ1-5; v_gene: TRBV6-2/TRBV6-3; CDR3aa: CASSYSWDRGSNQPQHF; CDR3nt: TGTGCCAGCAGTTACTCTTGGGACAGGGGTAGCAATCAGCCCCAGCATTTT
d_gene: -; abundance: -; j_gene: TRBJ1-2; v_gene: TRBV6-1; CDR3aa: CASSDEEGPYGYTF; CDR3nt: TGTGCCAGCAGTGATGAAGAGGGCCCCTATGGCTACACCTTC
d_gene: -; abundance: -; j_gene: TRBJ2-3; v_gene: TRBV11-2; CDR3aa: CASSLVLRDPTDTQYF; CDR3nt: TGTGCCAGCAGCTTAGTACTACGGGATCCCACAGATACGCAGTATTTT
d_gene: -; abundance: -; j_gene: TRBJ1-1; v_gene: TRBV19; CDR3aa: CASMGAVNTEAFF; CDR3nt: TGTGCCAGTATGGGGGCTGTGAACACTGAAGCTTTCTTT
d_gene: -; abundance: -; j_gene: TRBJ1-5; v_gene: TRBV7-8; CDR3aa: CASSLGVLQGRDQPQHF; CDR3nt: TGTGCCAGCAGCTTAGGGGTCTTACAGGGTCGAGATCAGCCCCAGCATTTT
d_gene: TRBD2; abundance: -; j_gene: TRBJ2-2; v_gene: TRBV18; CDR3aa: CASSPMLAGNRGELFF; CDR3nt: TGTGCCAGCTCACCAATGCTAGCGGGAAACAGAGGGGAGCTGTTTTTT
d_gene: TRBD1; abundance: few; j_gene: TRBJ2-1; v_gene: TRBV11-2; CDR3aa: CASRDWDRGWNEQFF; CDR3nt: TGTGCCAGCAGAGATTGGGACAGGGGATGGAATGAGCAGTTCTTC
d_gene: -; abundance: -; j_gene: TRBJ1-2; v_gene: TRBV6-5; CDR3aa: CASTAGGPYGYTF; CDR3nt: TGTGCCAGCACCGCGGGAGGCCCCTATGGCTACACCTTC
d_gene: -; abundance: few; j_gene: TRBJ1-5; v_gene: TRBV19; CDR3aa: CASSIGPGKNQPQHF; CDR3nt: TGTGCCAGTAGTATAGGTCCAGGAAAAAATCAGCCCCAGCATTTT
d_gene: -; abundance: -; j_gene: TRBJ2-7; v_gene: TRBV19; CDR3aa: CASSIGRTYEQYF; CDR3nt: TGTGCCAGTAGTATTGGGAGGACCTACGAGCAGTACTTC
d_gene: TRBD2; abundance: -; j_gene: TRBJ2-1; v_gene: TRBV6-5; CDR3aa: CASSSTSGEHNEQFF; CDR3nt: TGTGCCAGCAGTAGTACTAGCGGCGAGCACAATGAGCAGTTCTTC
d_gene: -; abundance: -; j_gene: TRBJ2-3; v_gene: TRBV7-2; CDR3aa: CASSLAFSTDTQYF; CDR3nt: TGTGCCAGCAGCTTAGCCTTTAGCACAGATACGCAGTATTTT
d_gene: -; abundance: -; j_gene: TRBJ2-7; v_gene: TRBV3-1/TRBV3-2; CDR3aa: CASSQLEGEQYF; CDR3nt: TGTGCCAGCAGCCAATTGGAGGGAGAGCAGTACTTC
d_gene: TRBD1; abundance: -; j_gene: TRBJ2-7; v_gene: TRBV6-5; CDR3aa: CASRQTGDRSYEQYF; CDR3nt: TGTGCCAGCAGACAGACAGGGGACCGCTCCTACGAGCAGTACTTC
d_gene: -; abundance: -; j_gene: TRBJ1-2; v_gene: TRBV15; CDR3aa: CATSRVGRVNYGYTF; CDR3nt: TGTGCCACCAGCAGAGTGGGCAGGGTAAACTATGGCTACACCTTC
d_gene: -; abundance: once; j_gene: TRBJ1-4; v_gene: TRBV6-1; CDR3aa: CASSEAQLPDEKLFF; CDR3nt: TGTGCCAGCAGTGAAGCCCAACTCCCCGATGAAAAACTGTTTTTT
d_gene: -; abundance: many; j_gene: TRBJ1-2; v_gene: TRBV5-4; CDR3aa: CASSPRQINYGYTF; CDR3nt: TGTGCCAGCAGCCCAAGACAGATTAACTATGGCTACACCTTC
d_gene: -; abundance: -; j_gene: TRBJ2-1; v_gene: TRBV27; CDR3aa: CASSLAGGNEQFF; CDR3nt: TGTGCCAGCAGTTTGGCAGGAGGGAATGAGCAGTTCTTC
d_gene: -; abundance: few; j_gene: TRBJ2-6; v_gene: TRBV13; CDR3aa: CASRGGKGSGANVLTF; CDR3nt: TGTGCCAGCAGAGGAGGAAAGGGCTCTGGGGCCAACGTCCTGACTTTC
d_gene: -; abundance: -; j_gene: TRBJ2-1; v_gene: TRBV19; CDR3aa: CASSIQVYNEQFF; CDR3nt: TGTGCCAGTAGTATACAGGTCTACAATGAGCAGTTCTTC
d_gene: TRBD2; abundance: -; j_gene: TRBJ2-7; v_gene: TRBV5-6; CDR3aa: CASSLSGLAGYEQYF; CDR3nt: TGTGCCAGCAGCTTGTCCGGACTAGCTGGTTACGAGCAGTACTTC
d_gene: TRBD1; abundance: -; j_gene: TRBJ1-4; v_gene: TRBV19; CDR3aa: CASSVGQGKGEKLFF; CDR3nt: TGTGCCAGTAGTGTCGGACAGGGGAAGGGTGAAAAACTGTTTTTT
d_gene: TRBD1; abundance: -; j_gene: TRBJ2-7; v_gene: TRBV7-9; CDR3aa: CASSPRTGNYEQYF; CDR3nt: TGTGCCAGCAGCCCACGGACAGGGAACTACGAGCAGTACTTC
d_gene: TRBD1; abundance: -; j_gene: TRBJ1-5; v_gene: TRBV5-1; CDR3aa: CASSPGTGDQPQHF; CDR3nt: TGCGCCAGCAGCCCCGGGACAGGGGATCAGCCCCAGCATTTT
d_gene: -; abundance: few; j_gene: TRBJ1-2; v_gene: TRBV2; CDR3aa: CASKVSGTIRYTF; CDR3nt: TGTGCCAGCAAGGTGTCCGGGACAATCCGCTACACCTTC
d_gene: TRBD1; abundance: -; j_gene: TRBJ1-1; v_gene: TRBV27; CDR3aa: CASSYPPGTGKTEAFF; CDR3nt: TGTGCCAGCAGTTACCCGCCCGGGACAGGGAAAACTGAAGCTTTCTTT
d_gene: TRBD1; abundance: -; j_gene: TRBJ1-6; v_gene: TRBV6-4; CDR3aa: CASSDDRGGPLHF; CDR3nt: TGTGCCAGCAGTGACGACAGGGGGGGACCCCTCCACTTT
d_gene: -; abundance: -; j_gene: TRBJ1-2; v_gene: TRBV23-1; CDR3aa: CASSLPRRGRGYGYTF; CDR3nt: TGCGCCAGCAGTCTACCGAGGCGGGGGAGGGGCTATGGCTACACCTTC
d_gene: -; abundance: -; j_gene: TRBJ2-7; v_gene: TRBV19; CDR3aa: CASSIYPGYEQYF; CDR3nt: TGTGCCAGTAGTATCTACCCGGGCTACGAGCAGTACTTC
d_gene: TRBD1; abundance: -; j_gene: TRBJ2-7; v_gene: TRBV5-1; CDR3aa: CASSYGTAYEQYF; CDR3nt: TGCGCCAGCAGCTACGGGACAGCCTACGAGCAGTACTTC
d_gene: -; abundance: -; j_gene: TRBJ1-2; v_gene: TRBV6-1; CDR3aa: CASSESRSNYGYTF; CDR3nt: TGTGCCAGCAGTGAAAGTCGCAGTAACTATGGCTACACCTTC
d_gene: -; abundance: -; j_gene: TRBJ2-2; v_gene: TRBV5-8; CDR3aa: CASSSYSSNTGELFF; CDR3nt: TGTGCCAGCAGCTCGTACAGCTCGAACACCGGGGAGCTGTTTTTT
d_gene: -; abundance: -; j_gene: TRBJ1-5; v_gene: TRBV4-2; CDR3aa: CASSLTYSNQPQHF; CDR3nt: TGTGCCAGCAGCCTCACCTATAGCAATCAGCCCCAGCATTTT
d_gene: -; abundance: -; j_gene: TRBJ2-2; v_gene: TRBV5-1; CDR3aa: CASSLAGGTPVTGELFF; CDR3nt: TGCGCCAGCAGCCTGGCAGGAGGTACCCCGGTCACCGGGGAGCTGTTTTTT
d_gene: -; abundance: -; j_gene: TRBJ1-2; v_gene: TRBV5-6; CDR3aa: CASSFFPPGRGYTF; CDR3nt: TGTGCCAGCAGCTTCTTCCCTCCGGGGAGAGGCTACACCTTC
d_gene: TRBD1; abundance: -; j_gene: TRBJ1-6; v_gene: TRBV19; CDR3aa: CASSMTGNSPLHF; CDR3nt: TGTGCCAGTAGTATGACAGGGAATTCACCCCTCCACTTT
d_gene: -; abundance: few; j_gene: TRBJ2-7; v_gene: TRBV7-6; CDR3aa: CASSSLALSYEQYF; CDR3nt: TGTGCCAGCAGCTCCCTGGCCCTCTCCTACGAGCAGTACTTC
d_gene: -; abundance: -; j_gene: TRBJ2-1; v_gene: TRBV30; CDR3aa: CAWSPRRSQYNEQFF; CDR3nt: TGTGCCTGGAGCCCAAGGAGGAGTCAATACAATGAGCAGTTCTTC
d_gene: TRBD2; abundance: -; j_gene: TRBJ2-7; v_gene: TRBV4-1; CDR3aa: CASSQEDTERGTYEQYF; CDR3nt: TGCGCCAGCAGCCAAGAGGATACTGAGCGGGGAACCTACGAGCAGTACTTC
d_gene: TRBD2; abundance: -; j_gene: TRBJ2-7; v_gene: TRBV5-5; CDR3aa: CASSAPWASGTYEQYF; CDR3nt: TGTGCCAGCAGCGCCCCCTGGGCTAGCGGTACCTACGAGCAGTACTTC